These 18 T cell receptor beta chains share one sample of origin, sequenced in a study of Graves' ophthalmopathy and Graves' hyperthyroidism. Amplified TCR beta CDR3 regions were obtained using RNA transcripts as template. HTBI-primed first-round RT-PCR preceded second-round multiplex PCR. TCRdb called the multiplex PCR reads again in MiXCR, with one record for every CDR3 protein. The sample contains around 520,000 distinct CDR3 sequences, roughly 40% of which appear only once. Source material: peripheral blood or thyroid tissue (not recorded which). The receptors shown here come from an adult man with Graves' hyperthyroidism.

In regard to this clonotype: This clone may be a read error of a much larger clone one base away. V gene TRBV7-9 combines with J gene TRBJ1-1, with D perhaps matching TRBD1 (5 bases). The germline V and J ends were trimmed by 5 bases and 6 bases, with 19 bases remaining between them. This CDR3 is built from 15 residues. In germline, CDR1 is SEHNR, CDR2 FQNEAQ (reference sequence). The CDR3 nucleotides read TGTGCCAGCAGCCCTACTCTTCAGGGAAGGCCTGAAGCTTTCTTT. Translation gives CASSPTLQGRPEAFF.

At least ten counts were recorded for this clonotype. The CDR3 region has the DNA TGCAGCGTGCCCCGGGACATCGGCGGGGCGGGGGACGAGCAGTACTTC. Its translation: CSVPRDIGGAGDEQYF. The rearrangement links TRBV29-1 to TRBJ2-7; weak D call: TRBD2 (7 bases). Germline V gene data show CDR1 as SQVTM and CDR2 as ANQGSEA. This CDR3 has 16 residues. V was pared by 6 bases and J by 5 bases, with 26 bases between.

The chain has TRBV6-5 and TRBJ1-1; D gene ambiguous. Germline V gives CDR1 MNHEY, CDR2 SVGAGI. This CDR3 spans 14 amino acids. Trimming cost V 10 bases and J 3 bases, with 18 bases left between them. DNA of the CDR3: TGTGCCACTAACATAGCGGGAGGTGACACTGAAGCTTTCTTT. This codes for CATNIAGGDTEAFF.

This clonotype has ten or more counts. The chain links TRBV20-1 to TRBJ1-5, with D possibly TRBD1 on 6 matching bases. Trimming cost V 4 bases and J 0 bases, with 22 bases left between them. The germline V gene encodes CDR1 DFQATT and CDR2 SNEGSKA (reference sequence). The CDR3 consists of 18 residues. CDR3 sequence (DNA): TGCAGTGCTACCGACAGGATACTGCCCCTTTTTAGCAATCAGCCCCAGCATTTT. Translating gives CSATDRILPLFSNQPQHF.

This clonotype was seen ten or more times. The CDR3 coding sequence is TGTGCCAGCACGCCCCAGGATAGCAATCAGCCCCAGCATTTT. This translates into CASTPQDSNQPQHF. The gene calls are TRBV6-6 and TRBJ1-5; D call uncertain. The CDR3 runs to 14 residues. V was pared by 7 bases and J by 0 bases, with 10 bases between. CDR1 and CDR2 from the germline V gene are MNHNY and SVGAGI (reference sequence).

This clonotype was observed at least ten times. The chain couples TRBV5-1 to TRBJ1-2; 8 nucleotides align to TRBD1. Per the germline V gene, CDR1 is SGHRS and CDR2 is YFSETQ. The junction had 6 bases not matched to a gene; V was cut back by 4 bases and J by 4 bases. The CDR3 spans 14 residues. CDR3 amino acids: CASSLRTGFYGYTF. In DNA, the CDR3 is TGCGCCAGCAGCCTTCGGACAGGGTTCTATGGCTACACCTTC.

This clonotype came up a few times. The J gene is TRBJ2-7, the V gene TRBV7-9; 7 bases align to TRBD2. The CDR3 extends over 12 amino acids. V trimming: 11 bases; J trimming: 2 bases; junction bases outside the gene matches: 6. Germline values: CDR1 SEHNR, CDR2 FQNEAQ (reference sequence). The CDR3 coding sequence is TGTGCCTGGAGTGCGGGGGCCTACGAGCAGTACTTC. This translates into CAWSAGAYEQYF.

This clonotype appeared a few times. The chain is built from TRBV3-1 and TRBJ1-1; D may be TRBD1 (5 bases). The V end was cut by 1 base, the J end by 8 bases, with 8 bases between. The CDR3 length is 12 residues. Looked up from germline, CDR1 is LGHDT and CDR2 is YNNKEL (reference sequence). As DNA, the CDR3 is TGTGCCAGCAGCCAAGCTGGGACGGAAGCTTTCTTT. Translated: CASSQAGTEAFF. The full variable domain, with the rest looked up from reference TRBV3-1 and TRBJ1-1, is DTAVSQTPKYLVTQMGNDKSIKCEQNLGHDTMYWYKQDSKKFLKIMFSYNNKELIINETVPNRFSPKSPDKAHLNLHINSLELGDSAVYFCASSQAGTEAFFGQGTRLTVV.

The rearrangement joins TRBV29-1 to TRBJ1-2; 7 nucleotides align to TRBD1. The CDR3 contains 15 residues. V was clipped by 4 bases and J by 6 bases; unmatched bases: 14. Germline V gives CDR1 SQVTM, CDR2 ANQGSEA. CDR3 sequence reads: CSVGGDRVGQHGYTF. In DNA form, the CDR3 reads TGCAGCGTTGGTGGTGACAGGGTGGGTCAGCATGGCTACACCTTC.

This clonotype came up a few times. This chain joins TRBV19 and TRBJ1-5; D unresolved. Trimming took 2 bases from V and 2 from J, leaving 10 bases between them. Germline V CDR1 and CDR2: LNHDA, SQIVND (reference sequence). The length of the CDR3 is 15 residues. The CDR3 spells CASSILMVRNQPQHF. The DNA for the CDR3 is TGTGCCAGTAGTATACTAATGGTTCGCAATCAGCCCCAGCATTTT. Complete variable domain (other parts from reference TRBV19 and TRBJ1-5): DGGITQSPKYLFRKEGQNVTLSCEQNLNHDAMYWYRQDPGQGLRLIYYSQIVNDFQKGDIAEGYSVSREKKESFPLTVTSAQKNPTAFYLCASSILMVRNQPQHFGDGTRLSIL.

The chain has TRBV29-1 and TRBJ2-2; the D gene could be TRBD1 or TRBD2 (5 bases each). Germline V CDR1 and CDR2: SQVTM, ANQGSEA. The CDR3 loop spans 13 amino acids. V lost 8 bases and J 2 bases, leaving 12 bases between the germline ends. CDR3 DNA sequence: TGCAGCAGTTTTGGGGGTAACACCGGGGAGCTGTTTTTT. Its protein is CSSFGGNTGELFF.

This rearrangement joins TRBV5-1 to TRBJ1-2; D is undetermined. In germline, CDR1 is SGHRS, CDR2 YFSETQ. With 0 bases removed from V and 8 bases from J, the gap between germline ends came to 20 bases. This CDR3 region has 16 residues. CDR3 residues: CASSLVTVTSRYGYTF. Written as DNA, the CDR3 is TGCGCCAGCAGCTTGGTAACGGTTACATCCAGGTACGGCTACACCTTC.

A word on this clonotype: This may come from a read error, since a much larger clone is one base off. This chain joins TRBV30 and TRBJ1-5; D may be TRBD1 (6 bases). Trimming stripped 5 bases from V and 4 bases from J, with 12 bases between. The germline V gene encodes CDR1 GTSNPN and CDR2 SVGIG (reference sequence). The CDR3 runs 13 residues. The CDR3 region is CAWGTGRNQPQHF. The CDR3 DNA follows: TGTGCCTGGGGTACAGGGAGGAATCAGCCCCAGCATTTT.

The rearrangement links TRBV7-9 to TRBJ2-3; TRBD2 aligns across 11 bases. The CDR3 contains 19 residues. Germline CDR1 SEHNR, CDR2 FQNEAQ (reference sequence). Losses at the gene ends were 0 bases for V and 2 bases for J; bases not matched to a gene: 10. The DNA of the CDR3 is TGTGCCAGCAGCTTAGCGCTCCTAGCGGGAGGCGAACACACAGATACGCAGTATTTT. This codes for CASSLALLAGGEHTDTQYF.

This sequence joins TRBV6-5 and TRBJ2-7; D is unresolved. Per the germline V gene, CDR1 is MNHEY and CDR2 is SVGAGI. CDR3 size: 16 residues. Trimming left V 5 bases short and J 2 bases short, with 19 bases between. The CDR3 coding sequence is TGTGCCAGCAGTCCCTCCCGATCGAGGAGACCCTACGAGCAGTACTTC. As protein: CASSPSRSRRPYEQYF.

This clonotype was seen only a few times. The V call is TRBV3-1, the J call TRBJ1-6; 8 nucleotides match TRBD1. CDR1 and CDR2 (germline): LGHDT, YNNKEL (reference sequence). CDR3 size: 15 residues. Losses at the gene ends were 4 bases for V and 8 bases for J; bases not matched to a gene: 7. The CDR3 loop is CASSRKTGVYSPLHF. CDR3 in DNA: TGTGCCAGCAGCCGAAAGACAGGGGTATATTCACCCCTCCACTTT.

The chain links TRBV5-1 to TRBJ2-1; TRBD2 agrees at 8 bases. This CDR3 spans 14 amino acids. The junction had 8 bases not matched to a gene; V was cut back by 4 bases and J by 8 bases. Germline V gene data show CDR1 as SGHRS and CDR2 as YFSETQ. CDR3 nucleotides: TGCGCCAGCAGCCCGGGGGGGGCTCGCGATGAGCAGTTCTTC. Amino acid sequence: CASSPGGARDEQFF.

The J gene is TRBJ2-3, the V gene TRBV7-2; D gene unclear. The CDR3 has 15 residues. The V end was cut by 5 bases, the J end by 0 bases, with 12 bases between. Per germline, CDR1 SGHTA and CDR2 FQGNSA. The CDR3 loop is CASSEVPSSTDTQYF. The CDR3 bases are TGTGCCAGCAGCGAAGTCCCTTCCAGCACAGATACGCAGTATTTT.